Each of the 31 T cell receptor beta chains below was sequenced from the same sample in a study of HIV-infected children after antiretroviral therapy interruption (dated by TCRdb to the late 2010s). The treatment or condition tag for this specimen amounts to: PENTA 11 planned treatment interruption arm or continuous ART arm. To prepare the library, 3' RACE was applied. Sequencing was performed on an Illumina MiSeq. TCR libraries were constructed from RNA with a 3' RACE protocol that used unique molecular identifiers to correct for PCR amplification bias. TCRdb cleaned the public reads at Q25 with fastp, built clones with MiXCR and kept in-frame beta chains. Identical CDR3 proteins give one entry, which carries the most common genes and DNA. Here the sample has about 89,000 distinct CDR3 sequences; under 8% occur a single time. The ten largest clones capture 0.9% to 1.4% of the sample. Specimen: CD45RA+ CD4+ T cells from PBMCs, pooled from several time points, collected from a donor given antiretroviral therapy, either interrupted or continuous. Explained via the paper, the cell subset or site label denotes: naive CD4+ CD45RA+ CD45RO- T cells. The source of these receptors is a pool of human donors with HIV.

The chain joins TRBV7-8 to TRBJ2-2; no clear D gene. Germline V gives CDR1 SGHVS, CDR2 FQNEAQ. CDR3 length: 14 amino acids. V was pared by 2 bases and J by 0 bases, with 4 bases between. CDR3 amino acids: CASSLTANTGELFF. CDR3 in DNA: TGTGCCAGCAGCTTAACCGCGAACACCGGGGAGCTGTTTTTT.

At least ten counts were recorded for this clonotype. V and J are TRBV4-2 and TRBJ2-7, with D perhaps TRBD2 (6 bases). Between the trimmed V and J ends, which lost 4 bases and 5 bases, there was a span of 15 bases. Germline values: CDR1 LGHNA, CDR2 YNFKEQ. The CDR3 consists of 14 residues. Here the CDR3 DNA reads TGTGCCAGCAGCCTGGAGACTAGTGGGCACGAGCAGTACTTC. It encodes CASSLETSGHEQYF.

This clonotype was seen ten or more times. The V and J genes are TRBV19 and TRBJ1-1, with 9 bases that match TRBD1. The CDR3 spans 15 residues. The trim removed 5 bases at V and 0 bases at J, leaving 4 bases unmatched. The germline V gene has CDR1 LNHDA and CDR2 SQIVND (reference sequence). Written as DNA, the CDR3 is TGTGCCAGTAGTGATTGGACAGGGGTGAACACTGAAGCTTTCTTT. Its translation: CASSDWTGVNTEAFF. Based on the CDR3 plus reference TRBV19 and TRBJ1-1, the full variable domain is DGGITQSPKYLFRKEGQNVTLSCEQNLNHDAMYWYRQDPGQGLRLIYYSQIVNDFQKGDIAEGYSVSREKKESFPLTVTSAQKNPTAFYLCASSDWTGVNTEAFFGQGTRLTVV.

At least ten counts were recorded for this clonotype. The gene calls are TRBV4-2 and TRBJ1-5; D remains ambiguous. Trimming shortened V by 0 bases and J by 3 bases, and 9 bases separated the two germline ends. Germline CDR1 and CDR2: LGHNA and YNFKEQ. CDR3 size: 15 residues. CDR3 protein: CASSQDPGDNQPQHF. The CDR3 DNA reads TGTGCCAGCAGCCAAGACCCCGGGGACAATCAGCCCCAGCATTTT.

This clonotype was found many times. This chain joins TRBV7-2 and TRBJ2-1, with D uncertain. This CDR3 comprises 15 residues. Germline loops: CDR1 SGHTA, CDR2 FQGNSA. The V end was cut by 0 bases, the J end by 8 bases, with 14 bases between. CDR3 region: CASSLAGRVGDEQFF. CDR3 DNA sequence: TGTGCCAGCAGCTTAGCCGGAAGGGTCGGCGATGAGCAGTTCTTC.

This clonotype was found a few times. The CDR3: CASSQRQGWDTEAFF. The CDR3 DNA reads TGTGCCAGCAGTCAAAGACAGGGCTGGGACACTGAAGCTTTCTTT. This rearrangement joins TRBV12-3 or TRBV12-4 to TRBJ1-1, with 7 bases identical to TRBD1. The CDR3 loop spans 15 amino acids. V was clipped by 5 bases and J by 3 bases; unmatched bases: 9.

This clonotype was found many times. The genes are TRBV6-6 and TRBJ2-3, with D perhaps being TRBD1 or TRBD2 (6 bases each). The germline CDR1 and CDR2 sequences are MNHNY and SVGAGI (reference sequence). This CDR3 comprises 11 residues. Between the trimmed V and J ends, which lost 6 bases and 9 bases, there was a span of 10 bases. In DNA form, the CDR3 reads TGTGCCAGCAGCCCCGGGGGCACGCAGTATTTT. This translates into CASSPGGTQYF.

The sample holds many counts of this clonotype. CDR3 protein: CAIGGYDEQFF. In DNA form, the CDR3 reads TGTGCCATCGGAGGCTATGATGAGCAGTTCTTC. The rearrangement uses TRBV10-3 and TRBJ2-1; D is perhaps TRBD2 (5 bases). V gave up 8 bases and J gave up 8 bases, with 10 bases separating them. This CDR3 has 11 residues. CDR1 is ENHRY and CDR2 is SYGVKD in the germline V gene.

Ten or more counts support this clonotype. The chain is built from TRBV5-1 and TRBJ1-2; D unclear. Germline V gene sequence: CDR1 SGHRS, CDR2 YFSETQ. CDR3 length: 13 residues. Between the trimmed V and J ends, which lost 2 bases and 0 bases, there was a span of 5 bases. The CDR3 is CASSFGANYGYTF. The CDR3 region has the DNA TGCGCCAGCAGCTTCGGAGCTAACTATGGCTACACCTTC.

This clonotype has more than one count but fewer than ten. CDR3 sequence (DNA): TGTGCCAGCAGCCCTCCGGAGTGGGGTGAAAAACTGTTTTTT. Translated: CASSPPEWGEKLFF. The chain joins TRBV7-9 to TRBJ1-4; D is undetermined. From germline, CDR1 is SEHNR and CDR2 FQNEAQ (reference sequence). The CDR3 is 14 amino acids. Trimming stripped 5 bases from V and 7 bases from J, with 14 bases between.

The chain uses TRBV12-3 or TRBV12-4 and TRBJ2-3, with D unclear. V dropped 6 bases and J dropped 6 bases, with 16 bases sitting between them. The CDR3 has 14 amino acids. The CDR3 loop reads CASSSSPAADTQYF. The CDR3 DNA is TGTGCCAGCAGCTCAAGCCCAGCTGCGGATACGCAGTATTTT.

This clonotype was found many times. This chain uses TRBV18 with TRBJ1-5, with a tentative D call TRBD1 (5 bases). The CDR3 runs to 14 residues. V lost 3 bases and J lost 2, with 8 bases in between. Germline CDR1 is KGHSH and CDR2 is LQKENI. CDR3 in amino acids: CASSPVGRNQPQHF. In DNA form, the CDR3 reads TGTGCCAGCTCACCGGTGGGGCGCAATCAGCCCCAGCATTTT.

In regard to this clonotype: This is likely a read error, given that the CDR3 carries no conserved phenylalanine or tryptophan at its end. This sequence joins TRBV2 and TRBJ2-7, with D possibly TRBD2 on 6 matching bases. Deletions cut 0 bases from V and 5 bases from J, with 14 bases between. CDR1 SNHLY and CDR2 FYNNEI come from the germline V gene. CDR3 length equals 15 residues. The CDR3 is CASSEARGRGHEQYL. The CDR3 DNA follows: TGTGCCAGCAGTGAAGCGCGGGGTCGGGGCCACGAGCAGTACTTA.

This clonotype was seen ten or more times. The chain combines TRBV2 with TRBJ2-4; no firm D call. V lost 4 bases, J lost 3 bases, and 16 bases lay in between. The CDR3 sequence is 16 residues long. Per the germline V gene, CDR1 is SNHLY and CDR2 is FYNNEI. Written as DNA, the CDR3 is TGTGCCAGCAGTGGCCGAGTGAGGAGAGGCAAAAACATTCAGTACTTC. It yields the protein CASSGRVRRGKNIQYF. The whole variable domain, filled in from reference TRBV2 and TRBJ2-4, reads EPEVTQTPSHQVTQMGQEVILRCVPISNHLYFYWYRQILGQKVEFLVSFYNNEISEKSEIFDDQFSVERPDGSNFTLKIRSTKLEDSAMYFCASSGRVRRGKNIQYFGAGTRLSVL.

A few counts support this clonotype. The chain is built from TRBV18 and TRBJ2-7; D might be TRBD2 (5 bases). V was cut by 1 base and J by 6 bases, with 13 bases left in between. The CDR3 spans 14 residues. The germline V gene has CDR1 KGHSH and CDR2 LQKENI. The CDR3 here is CASSPRPGTGEQYF. For the CDR3, the DNA is TGTGCCAGCTCACCACGGCCGGGAACGGGCGAGCAGTACTTC.

This clonotype was observed at least ten times. The chain has TRBV7-6 and TRBJ1-4, with 12 bases lining up with TRBD1. V shed 3 bases, J shed 3 bases, and the junction held 8 bases outside the gene matches. Germline assignment: CDR1 SGHVS and CDR2 FNYEAQ. This CDR3 is 18 amino acids long. The CDR3 DNA sequence: TGTGCCAGCAGCTTGGGCGCGGGACAGGGGGCCTCTAATGAAAAACTGTTTTTT. Translation gives CASSLGAGQGASNEKLFF.

The sample holds many counts of this clonotype. The J gene is TRBJ1-5, the V gene TRBV2; no reliable D call. Trimming removed 3 bases at V and 7 bases at J, with 10 bases between. Per germline, CDR1 SNHLY and CDR2 FYNNEI. The CDR3 is 13 amino acids. The CDR3 loop reads CASSEGSPQPQHF. The CDR3 coding sequence is TGTGCCAGCAGTGAGGGGTCCCCGCAGCCCCAGCATTTT.

Ten or more counts support this clonotype. V usage is TRBV13 and J usage is TRBJ1-2; possibly TRBD1 for D (6 bases). V lost 8 bases, J lost 4 bases, and 20 bases lay in between. The CDR3 has 15 residues. Germline values: CDR1 PRHDT, CDR2 FYEKMQ (reference sequence). Written as DNA, the CDR3 is TGTGCCAGCTCAAAAGGGGGGGCAACACCCTATGGCTACACCTTC. It encodes CASSKGGATPYGYTF.

This clonotype has ten or more counts. This rearrangement joins TRBV7-6 to TRBJ2-2; unclear D gene. This CDR3 has 13 residues. CDR1 is SGHVS and CDR2 is FNYEAQ in the germline V gene. V was shortened by 4 bases and J by 7 bases, with 10 bases between the two germline ends. The CDR3, as DNA: TGTGCCAGCAGCTCAGGCAGGCGCGGGGAGCTGTTTTTT. It specifies CASSSGRRGELFF.

This clonotype was detected ten times or more. DNA of the CDR3: TGTGCCAGCAGCCAAGACAACTTCAACTATGGCTACACCTTC. Translating gives CASSQDNFNYGYTF. This rearrangement joins TRBV4-2 to TRBJ1-2; the D is unclear. The CDR3 sequence is 14 residues long. CDR1 is LGHNA and CDR2 is YNFKEQ in the germline V gene. Trimming shortened V by 0 bases and J by 2 bases, and 7 bases separated the two germline ends.

This clonotype was found many times. The V gene is TRBV12-3 or TRBV12-4, the J gene TRBJ2-1; D gene uncertain. Deletions cut 5 bases from V and 0 bases from J, with 20 bases between. This CDR3 contains 18 residues. CDR3 in amino acids: CASSRDDRHYSSYNEQFF. Written as DNA, the CDR3 is TGTGCCAGCAGTCGTGATGACCGTCATTATAGCTCCTACAATGAGCAGTTCTTC.

This clonotype was observed a few times. J is TRBJ2-3 and V is TRBV30, with 13 nucleotides matching TRBD2. V shed 3 bases, J shed 4 bases, and the junction held 4 bases outside the gene matches. Germline CDR1 reads GTSNPN; CDR2 reads SVGIG (reference sequence). This CDR3 contains 15 residues. CDR3 nucleotides: TGTGCCTGGAGACGAACTAGCGGGAGGGCAGATACGCAGTATTTT. Protein sequence: CAWRRTSGRADTQYF.

The sample holds many counts of this clonotype. The chain recombines TRBV5-4 with TRBJ2-3, with D unclear. CDR3 size: 13 residues. The V end lost 0 bases, the J end lost 4 bases, and 6 bases lay between the germline ends. CDR1 is SGHNT, CDR2 YYREEE, per germline (reference sequence). In DNA, the CDR3 is TGTGCCAGCAGCTTGGCCACGGCAGATACGCAGTATTTT. This sequence encodes CASSLATADTQYF.

The chain combines TRBV3-1 with TRBJ1-2; D is undetermined. CDR1 LGHDT and CDR2 YNNKEL come from the germline V gene (reference sequence). V was clipped by 1 base and J by 4 bases, with 16 bases between them. The CDR3 is 16 residues long. The CDR3 protein is CASSQGVWSEAYGYTF. The CDR3 DNA is TGTGCCAGCAGCCAAGGGGTGTGGTCTGAGGCCTATGGCTACACCTTC.

This clonotype was detected only a few times. The V call is TRBV4-1, the J call TRBJ1-5, with TRBD1 identical over 8 bases. This CDR3 has 15 amino acids. The germline V gene has CDR1 MGHRA and CDR2 YSYEKL. With V trimmed by 2 bases and J by 6 bases, 6 bases remained unmatched. CDR3 residues: CASSQLGQGGQPQHF. Written as DNA, the CDR3 is TGCGCCAGCAGCCAATTAGGACAGGGCGGTCAGCCCCAGCATTTT.

This clonotype was counted many times. This chain uses TRBV5-8 with TRBJ2-3; D not certain. Germline loops: CDR1 SGHTS, CDR2 YDEGEE. V lost 2 bases, J lost 2 bases, and 6 bases lay in between. There are 13 residues in the CDR3. The CDR3 DNA reads TGTGCCAGCAGCTTAGGATACACAGATACGCAGTATTTT. Amino acids: CASSLGYTDTQYF.

In this sample, this clonotype turned up many times. The rearrangement uses TRBV4-1 and TRBJ2-7; D unclear. Germline V gene lookup returns CDR1 MGHRA and CDR2 YSYEKL. V was cut by 3 bases and J by 6 bases, with 15 bases left in between. The CDR3 totals 14 residues. This chain's CDR3 is CASSHEDSRLEQYF. CDR3 DNA: TGCGCCAGCAGCCACGAAGACTCGCGCCTCGAGCAGTACTTC.

The chain couples TRBV7-3 to TRBJ2-1, with 7 positions matching TRBD1. Trimming at V came to 5 bases and at J to 7 bases, leaving 8 bases not matched to a gene. CDR3 length equals 14 residues. CDR1 is SGHTA and CDR2 is FQGTGA in the germline V gene. CDR3 sequence (DNA): TGTGCCAGCAGCCGCGGACAGGTTGGGAATGAGCAGTTCTTC. Protein sequence: CASSRGQVGNEQFF.

This clonotype was recorded at least ten times. The chain employs TRBV6-1 and TRBJ2-3; D is unresolved. The germline V gene encodes CDR1 MNHNS and CDR2 SASEGT. This CDR3 spans 14 amino acids. Trimming shortened V by 3 bases and J by 1 base, and 8 bases separated the two germline ends. Written as DNA, the CDR3 is TGTGCCAGCAGTGATGTCTCAGGCACAGATACGCAGTATTTT. This codes for CASSDVSGTDTQYF.

The V gene is TRBV19, the J gene TRBJ2-7, with D possibly TRBD1 on 6 matching bases. The V gene's germline CDR1 is LNHDA and CDR2 SQIVND (reference sequence). This CDR3 comprises 12 residues. Trimming stripped 6 bases from V and 2 bases from J, with 8 bases between. This CDR3 reads CASRDSPYEQYF. The CDR3 coding sequence is TGTGCCAGTAGGGACAGTCCCTACGAGCAGTACTTC.

This clonotype was detected ten times or more. The rearrangement uses TRBV12-3 or TRBV12-4 and TRBJ1-5; possibly TRBD1 for D (5 bases). The CDR3 sequence is 16 residues long. V was clipped by 1 base and J by 0 bases, with 10 bases between them. CDR3 DNA sequence: TGTGCCAGCAGTTTAGGACAGTTACATAGCAATCAGCCCCAGCATTTT. It codes for CASSLGQLHSNQPQHF.